These 30 T cell receptor beta chains were all obtained from the same sample, sequenced in a study of tumor-infiltrating lymphocytes in localized non-small cell lung cancer. Sequenced by immunoSEQ multiplex PCR; TCRdb stores in-frame clones only, minus some. This sample yields 10,000 or so clones, of which almost 80% are seen a single time; 9.8% belongs to the top ten. Input material: lung tumor tissue. Receptors originate from a human donor with non-small cell lung cancer.

This clone has just one count. The chain couples TRBV19 to TRBJ2-1, with 11 bases that match TRBD2. V shed 5 bases and J 7 bases; nucleotides not matched to a gene: 7. Germline V gene sequence: CDR1 LNHDA, CDR2 SQIVND (reference sequence). The CDR3 loop spans 15 amino acids. The CDR3 region has the DNA TGTGCCAGTAGTCCCCAGAGGACTAGCGGGAATGAGCAGTTCTTC. Protein sequence: CASSPQRTSGNEQFF.

The chain couples TRBV7-2 to TRBJ1-3, with 7 positions matching TRBD1. CDR3 size: 14 residues. Germline-derived CDR1 and CDR2 are SGHTA and FQGNSA. Losses at the gene ends were 8 bases for V and 6 bases for J; bases not matched to a gene: 10. Here the CDR3 DNA reads TGTGCCAGCTCCCGGGACAGCTCGTCAAACACCATATATTTT. This encodes CASSRDSSSNTIYF.

This rearrangement joins TRBV10-3 to TRBJ2-7, with TRBD1 matching 8 bases. The V segment lost 3 bases and the J segment 5 bases; nucleotides outside the gene matches: 9. This CDR3 comprises 15 residues. Germline CDR1 ENHRY, CDR2 SYGVKD. The CDR3 is CAISDGSGGPHEQYF. The CDR3 DNA follows: TGTGCCATCAGTGATGGGTCAGGGGGCCCCCACGAGCAGTACTTC.

This rearrangement joins TRBV19 to TRBJ2-4; a weak D match, TRBD1 (5 bases). V was cut by 7 bases and J by 6 bases, with 10 bases left in between. The CDR3 sequence is 12 residues long. From germline, CDR1 is LNHDA and CDR2 SQIVND (reference sequence). The CDR3 loop is CASISQGNIQYF. For the CDR3, the DNA is TGTGCCAGTATATCCCAGGGAAACATTCAGTACTTC.

The chain carries TRBV5-1 and TRBJ1-5, with TRBD1 matching 9 bases. CDR1 is SGHRS, CDR2 YFSETQ, per germline. This CDR3 comprises 15 residues. The junction had 8 bases not matched to a gene; V was cut back by 4 bases and J by 6 bases. Written as DNA, the CDR3 is TGCGCCAGCAGCCCCGGGACAGGGTATTTTCAGCCCCAGCATTTT. Translating gives CASSPGTGYFQPQHF. The full variable domain, its missing parts supplied by reference TRBV5-1 and TRBJ1-5, is KAGVTQTPRYLIKTRGQQVTLSCSPISGHRSVSWYQQTPGQGLQFLFEYFSETQRNKGNFPGRFSGRQFSNSRSEMNVSTLELGDSALYLCASSPGTGYFQPQHFGDGTRLSIL.

This chain uses TRBV5-5 with TRBJ1-1, with 10 positions matching TRBD1. Unmatched junction bases numbered 5, after V lost 1 base and J lost 5 bases. The V gene's germline CDR1 is SGHKS and CDR2 YYEKEE (reference sequence). The CDR3 covers 15 residues. The CDR3: CASSLRQGALTEAFF. The CDR3 DNA sequence: TGTGCCAGCAGCTTGCGACAGGGGGCGCTTACTGAAGCTTTCTTT.

The rearrangement links TRBV19 to TRBJ1-4; D call uncertain. Germline assignment: CDR1 LNHDA and CDR2 SQIVND (reference sequence). There are 11 residues in the CDR3. V shed 6 bases and J shed 8 bases, with 7 bases lying between them. CDR3 loop: CASRAREKLFF. The CDR3 DNA reads TGTGCCAGTAGGGCAAGGGAAAAACTGTTTTTT.

The V gene is TRBV6-1, the J gene TRBJ2-1, with D perhaps given as TRBD1 or TRBD2 (5 bases each). CDR3 size: 13 residues. Germline V CDR1 and CDR2: MNHNS, SASEGT. Trimming removed 4 bases from V and 12 bases from J, with 16 bases in between. CDR3 sequence (DNA): TGTGCCAGCAGTGCCCCTCGTATCGGGGCGCAGTTCTTC. Translating it yields CASSAPRIGAQFF.

The gene calls are TRBV7-3 and TRBJ2-1; 8 bases map to TRBD2. The CDR3 extends over 15 amino acids. Germline V gene lookup returns CDR1 SGHTA and CDR2 FQGTGA. Trimming at V came to 2 bases and at J to 7 bases, leaving 7 bases not matched to a gene. The CDR3, as DNA: TGTGCCAGCAGCTTACAAGCGGGAGTGGGTAATGAGCAGTTCTTC. Translation: CASSLQAGVGNEQFF.

This clone ranks as hyperexpanded. The chain carries TRBV5-1 and TRBJ1-5, with D possibly being TRBD1 (6 bases). The V gene lost 0 bases and the J gene lost 5 bases, with 12 bases spanning the gap. CDR1 is SGHRS, CDR2 YFSETQ, per germline. This CDR3 has 15 residues. DNA for the CDR3: TGCGCCAGCAGCTTGGGATGGGGGGCGGATCAGCCCCAGCATTTT. Translation: CASSLGWGADQPQHF.

This clone came up once. The V gene is TRBV9, the J gene TRBJ2-7; D possibly corresponds to TRBD2 (5 bases). The length of the CDR3 is 15 residues. The germline V and J ends were trimmed by 0 bases and 1 base, with 11 bases remaining between them. Per the germline V gene, CDR1 is SGDLS and CDR2 is YYNGEE. This chain's CDR3 is CASSVGLSGSYEQYF. The CDR3 region has the DNA TGTGCCAGCAGCGTAGGACTCTCGGGGTCCTACGAGCAGTACTTC.

The rearrangement links TRBV18 to TRBJ2-3, with D unclear. The CDR3 has 13 amino acids. V was cut by 3 bases and J by 4 bases, with 8 bases left in between. The germline CDR1 and CDR2 sequences are KGHSH and LQKENI. CDR3 DNA: TGTGCCAGCTCACCCGACCAGTCAGATACGCAGTATTTT. This gives the protein CASSPDQSDTQYF.

This chain uses TRBV6-6 with TRBJ1-6, with 8 bases aligning to TRBD1. In germline, CDR1 is MNHNY, CDR2 SVGAGI (reference sequence). The CDR3 is made up of 15 amino acids. Germline trimming cut 2 bases from V and 5 bases from J; bases unmatched to any gene: 2. CDR3 region: CASSYGDRNNSPLHF. The DNA of the CDR3 is TGTGCCAGCAGTTACGGGGACAGGAATAATTCACCCCTCCACTTT.

The chain links TRBV5-1 to TRBJ2-7; either TRBD1 or TRBD2 may supply D (5 bases each). Germline CDR1 reads SGHRS; CDR2 reads YFSETQ. The CDR3 has 16 residues. The V and J ends lost 0 bases and 0 bases respectively, with 13 bases between them. CDR3 in DNA: TGCGCCAGCAGCTTGGGGGGGTATATAAGCTCCTACGAGCAGTACTTC. Translation gives CASSLGGYISSYEQYF.

The rearrangement uses TRBV9 and TRBJ1-3; D possibly corresponds to TRBD1 (5 bases). CDR1 is SGDLS, CDR2 YYNGEE, per germline. CDR3 length: 14 amino acids. V was shortened by 4 bases and J by 3 bases, with 11 bases between the two germline ends. The CDR3 reads CASSFQGGGNTIYF. DNA of the CDR3: TGTGCCAGCAGCTTCCAGGGAGGTGGAAACACCATATATTTT.

This clone was seen only a few times. V usage is TRBV18 and J usage is TRBJ1-1; D call uncertain. Germline CDR1 is KGHSH and CDR2 is LQKENI. Trimming left V 3 bases short and J 0 bases short, with 5 bases between. This CDR3 contains 13 residues. CDR3 amino acids: CASSPNLNTEAFF. CDR3 bases: TGTGCCAGCTCACCGAATCTGAACACTGAAGCTTTCTTT.

V gene TRBV9 combines with J gene TRBJ2-2; 9 bases map to TRBD1. CDR1 is SGDLS and CDR2 is YYNGEE in the germline V gene. Trimming took 3 bases from V and 2 from J; bases not matched to a gene: 5. This CDR3 contains 16 residues. CDR3 protein: CASSGWTGANTGELFF. The CDR3 DNA follows: TGTGCCAGCAGCGGATGGACAGGGGCCAACACCGGGGAGCTGTTTTTT.

This chain joins TRBV7-9 and TRBJ1-3, with D perhaps matching TRBD1 (6 bases). V was clipped by 6 bases and J by 2 bases, with 14 bases between them. The CDR3 is 15 residues long. Germline V gives CDR1 SEHNR, CDR2 FQNEAQ (reference sequence). Here the CDR3 reads CASSRGGATGNTIYF. CDR3 coding DNA: TGTGCCAGCAGTCGTGGGGGGGCAACTGGAAACACCATATATTTT.

V is TRBV7-2 and J is TRBJ2-5, with 13 nucleotides matching TRBD2. V shed 5 bases and J 3 bases; nucleotides not matched to a gene: 3. CDR1 is SGHTA and CDR2 is FQGNSA in the germline V gene. The CDR3 sequence is 15 residues long. The CDR3 DNA reads as TGTGCCAGCAGCGTCGGACTAGCGGGGGAAGAGACCCAGTACTTC. Protein sequence: CASSVGLAGEETQYF.

The chain carries TRBV19 and TRBJ2-1; tentatively, D is TRBD2 (5 bases). There are 13 residues in the CDR3. The V end was cut by 3 bases, the J end by 9 bases, with 12 bases between. Per germline, CDR1 LNHDA and CDR2 SQIVND (reference sequence). The CDR3 spells CASSIGLFFEQFF. The CDR3 nucleotides are TGTGCCAGTAGTATTGGACTTTTCTTTGAGCAGTTCTTC.

This clone was seen a few times. The CDR3 nucleotides read TGTGCCAGCAGTTACTCTTGGGGGGCCGGGGAGCTGTTTTTT. Its translation is CASSYSWGAGELFF. The chain is built from TRBV6-5 and TRBJ2-2; a possible D gene is TRBD2 (6 bases). V lost 0 bases to trimming and J lost 6 bases, with 8 bases between them. This CDR3 spans 14 amino acids. The germline gives CDR1 MNHEY, CDR2 SVGAGI.

Turning to this clone: One end of the junction varies from germline; a read error may be responsible. This chain uses TRBV7-7 with TRBJ2-5; 7 nucleotides align to TRBD1. The CDR3 is 14 residues long. CDR1 and CDR2 (germline): SSHAT, FNYEAQ (reference sequence). The CDR3 nucleotides are TGTGCTAGCAGCCGGGCAGGGGGCCAAGAGACCCAGTACTTC. Protein: CASSRAGGQETQYF.

The chain carries TRBV7-2 and TRBJ1-1; D is unresolved. V was trimmed by 5 bases and J by 0 bases, leaving 10 bases between them. The CDR3 is made up of 14 amino acids. The V gene's germline CDR1 is SGHTA and CDR2 FQGNSA. The CDR3 spells CASSSGRLNTEAFF. The CDR3 coding sequence is TGTGCCAGCAGCAGTGGGCGGCTGAACACTGAAGCTTTCTTT.

V gene TRBV9 combines with J gene TRBJ1-1, with a possible D match to TRBD1 (6 bases). V lost 5 bases and J lost 1, with 15 bases in between. Germline CDR1 SGDLS, CDR2 YYNGEE. This CDR3 spans 15 amino acids. CDR3 protein: CASSYDQGTNTEAFF. The CDR3, as DNA: TGTGCCAGCAGTTACGATCAGGGGACGAACACTGAAGCTTTCTTT.

CDR3 sequence reads: CASSLDPGTVNTEAFF. CDR3 sequence (DNA): TGCGCCAGCAGCTTGGACCCCGGGACAGTGAACACTGAAGCTTTCTTT. The chain couples TRBV5-1 to TRBJ1-1; 7 bases fit TRBD1. The V segment lost 0 bases and the J segment 0 bases; nucleotides outside the gene matches: 5. Germline CDR1 and CDR2: SGHRS and YFSETQ. The CDR3 is 16 amino acids.

The chain combines TRBV19 with TRBJ2-7, with 8 bases identical to TRBD1. V trimming: 4 bases; J trimming: 2 bases; junction bases outside the gene matches: 4. CDR3 length equals 14 residues. Germline V gene sequence: CDR1 LNHDA, CDR2 SQIVND (reference sequence). The CDR3 loop reads CASSTDRGPYEQYF. The CDR3 DNA sequence: TGTGCCAGTAGTACAGACAGGGGACCCTACGAGCAGTACTTC. The variable domain in full, completed from reference TRBV19 and TRBJ2-7, reads DGGITQSPKYLFRKEGQNVTLSCEQNLNHDAMYWYRQDPGQGLRLIYYSQIVNDFQKGDIAEGYSVSREKKESFPLTVTSAQKNPTAFYLCASSTDRGPYEQYFGPGTRLTVT.

This clone has only a few counts. The rearrangement uses TRBV5-4 and TRBJ2-5; tentatively, D is TRBD1 or TRBD2 (5 bases each). CDR1 and CDR2 (germline): SGHNT, YYREEE (reference sequence). Trimming took off 0 bases at V and 5 bases at J, with 8 bases between the two ends. This CDR3 comprises 13 residues. CDR3 sequence (DNA): TGTGCCAGCAGCTTGGAAGGGGAGGAGACCCAGTACTTC. Its protein is CASSLEGEETQYF.

The chain combines TRBV30 with TRBJ2-3; no firm D call. Germline lookup yields CDR1 GTSNPN and CDR2 SVGIG (reference sequence). V was cut by 5 bases and J by 11 bases, with 14 bases left in between. This CDR3 region has 11 residues. CDR3 DNA: TGTGCCTGGGGTGCCTCTAGGGAGCAGTATTTT. The encoded protein is CAWGASREQYF.

This clone was detected only once. The V gene is TRBV27, the J gene TRBJ2-2; 9 bases are a match to TRBD2. The CDR3 has 15 amino acids. V lost 5 bases, J lost 7 bases, and 8 bases stayed unmatched. Germline V CDR1 and CDR2: MNHEY, SMNVEV (reference sequence). CDR3 in amino acids: CASSRGGRAFGELFF. CDR3 in DNA: TGTGCCAGCAGTCGGGGCGGGAGGGCCTTCGGGGAGCTGTTTTTT.

V gene TRBV5-1 combines with J gene TRBJ2-3; 8 bases align to TRBD2. The CDR3 extends over 16 amino acids. Trimming took 3 bases from V and 5 from J; bases not matched to a gene: 11. CDR1 is SGHRS, CDR2 YFSETQ, per germline. The CDR3 region is CASSSGGARARDTQYF. The CDR3 DNA reads TGCGCCAGCAGCTCCGGGGGGGCCAGGGCAAGAGATACGCAGTATTTT. Looking up the rest from reference TRBV5-1 and TRBJ2-3 gives the full variable domain: KAGVTQTPRYLIKTRGQQVTLSCSPISGHRSVSWYQQTPGQGLQFLFEYFSETQRNKGNFPGRFSGRQFSNSRSEMNVSTLELGDSALYLCASSSGGARARDTQYFGPGTRLTVL.